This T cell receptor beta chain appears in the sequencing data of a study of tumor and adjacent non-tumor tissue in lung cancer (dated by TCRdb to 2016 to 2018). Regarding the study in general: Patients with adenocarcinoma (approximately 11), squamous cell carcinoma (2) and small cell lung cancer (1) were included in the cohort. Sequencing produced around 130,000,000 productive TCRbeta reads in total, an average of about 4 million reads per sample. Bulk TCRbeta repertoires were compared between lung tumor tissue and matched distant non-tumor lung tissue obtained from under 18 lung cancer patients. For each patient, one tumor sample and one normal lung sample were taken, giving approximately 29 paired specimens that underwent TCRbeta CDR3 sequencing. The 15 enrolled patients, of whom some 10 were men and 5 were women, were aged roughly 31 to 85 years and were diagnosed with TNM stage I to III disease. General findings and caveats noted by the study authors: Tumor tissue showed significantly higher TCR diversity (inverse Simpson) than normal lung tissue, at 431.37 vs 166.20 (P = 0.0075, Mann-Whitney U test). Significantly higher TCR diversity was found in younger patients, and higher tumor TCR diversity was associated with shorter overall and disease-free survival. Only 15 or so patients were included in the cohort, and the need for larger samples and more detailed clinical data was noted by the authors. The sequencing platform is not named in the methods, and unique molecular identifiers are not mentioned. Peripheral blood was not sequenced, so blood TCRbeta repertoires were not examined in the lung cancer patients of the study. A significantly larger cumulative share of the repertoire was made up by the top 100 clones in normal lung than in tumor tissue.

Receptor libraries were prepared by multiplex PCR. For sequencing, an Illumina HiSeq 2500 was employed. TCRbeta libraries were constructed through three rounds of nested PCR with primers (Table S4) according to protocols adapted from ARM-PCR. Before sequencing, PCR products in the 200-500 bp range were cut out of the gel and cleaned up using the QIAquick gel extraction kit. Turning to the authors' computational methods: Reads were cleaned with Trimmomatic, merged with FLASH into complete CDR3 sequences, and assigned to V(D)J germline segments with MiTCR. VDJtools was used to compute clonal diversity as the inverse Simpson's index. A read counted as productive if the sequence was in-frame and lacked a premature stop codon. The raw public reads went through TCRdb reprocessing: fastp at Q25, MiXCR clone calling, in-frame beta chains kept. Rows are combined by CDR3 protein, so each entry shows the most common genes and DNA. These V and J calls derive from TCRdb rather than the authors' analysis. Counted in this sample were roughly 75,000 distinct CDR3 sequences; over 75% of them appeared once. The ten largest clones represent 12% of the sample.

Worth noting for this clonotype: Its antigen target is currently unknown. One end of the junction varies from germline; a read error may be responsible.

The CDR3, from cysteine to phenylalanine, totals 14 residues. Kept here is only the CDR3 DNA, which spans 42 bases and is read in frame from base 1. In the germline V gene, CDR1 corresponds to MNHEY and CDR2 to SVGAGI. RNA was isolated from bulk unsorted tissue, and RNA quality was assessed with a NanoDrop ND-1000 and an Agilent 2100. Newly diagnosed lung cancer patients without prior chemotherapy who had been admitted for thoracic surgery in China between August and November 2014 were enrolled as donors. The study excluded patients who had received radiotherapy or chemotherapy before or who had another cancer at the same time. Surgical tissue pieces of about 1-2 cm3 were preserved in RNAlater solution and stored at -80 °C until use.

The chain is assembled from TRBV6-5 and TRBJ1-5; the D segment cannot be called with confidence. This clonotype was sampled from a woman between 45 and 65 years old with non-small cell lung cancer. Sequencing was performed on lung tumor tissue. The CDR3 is CANSYSRPDQPQHF. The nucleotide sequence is TGTGCCAACAGTTATTCAAGACCTGATCAGCCCCAGCATTTT.